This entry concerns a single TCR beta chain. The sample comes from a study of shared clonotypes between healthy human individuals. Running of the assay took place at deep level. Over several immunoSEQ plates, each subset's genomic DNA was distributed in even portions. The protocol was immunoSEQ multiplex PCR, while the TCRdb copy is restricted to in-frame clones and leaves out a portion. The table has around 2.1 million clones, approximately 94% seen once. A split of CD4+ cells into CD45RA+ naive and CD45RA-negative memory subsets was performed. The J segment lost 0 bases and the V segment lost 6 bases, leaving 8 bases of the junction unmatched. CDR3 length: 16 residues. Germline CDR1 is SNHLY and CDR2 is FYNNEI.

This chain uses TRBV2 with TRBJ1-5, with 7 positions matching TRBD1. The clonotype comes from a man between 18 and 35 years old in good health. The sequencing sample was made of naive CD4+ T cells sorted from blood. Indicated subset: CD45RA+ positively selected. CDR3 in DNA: TGTGCCAGCAGGGAACCGGGACAGAATAGCAATCAGCCCCAGCATTTT. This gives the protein CASREPGQNSNQPQHF.